The source of this T cell receptor beta chain is a study of blood T cell repertoires in COVID-19. Overall study context: Donors in the United States, Italy and Spain gave samples during acute or convalescent COVID-19. From T cells, B-cell-depleted T cells, or PBMCs came the material, which was cDNA or gDNA.

Original processing methods: Amplifying reference gene primers gave estimates of nucleated cell counts. Profiled with immunoSEQ multiplex PCR; TCRdb holds only in-frame clones, not every one. Clonal size and the V and J genes are those of that table, whereas D and trimming came from the DNA. The sample gives 200,000 or so clones, roughly four fifths of which show up once; approximately 14% is in the top ten. Germline V gene sequence: CDR1 MNHNY, CDR2 SVGAGI (reference sequence). The CDR3 runs 16 residues. Trimming cost V 5 bases and J 6 bases; bases outside gene matches: 10. The receptor was derived from a young man with active or convalescent COVID-19. Material: peripheral blood. This chain uses TRBV6-6 with TRBJ1-6; 7 positions agree with TRBD1. The CDR3 spells CASSANRGLGNSPLHF. In DNA form, the CDR3 reads TGTGCCAGCAGTGCCAACAGGGGCCTTGGTAATTCACCCCTCCACTTT.